This is a list of T cell receptor beta chains from one sample in a study of circulating and synovial CD4+ cells in juvenile arthritis. Libraries were prepared by immunoSEQ multiplex PCR; TCRdb keeps only in-frame clonotypes and omits some of them. This sample has about 32,000 clones, with 90% to 95% found just once. Sequencing was performed on CD4+ T cells from blood. The receptors shown here come from a human donor with juvenile idiopathic arthritis. Both conserved end residues are part of each CDR3. A D gene is named only where the DNA matches it firmly. Expanded clones are given a class, and other clones once, few, many or no size at all.

TRBV7-2	NA	NA	TRBJ2-2	TGTGCCAGCATCCCTAGGCCGACCACCGGGGAGCTGTTTTTT	CASIPRPTTGELFF
TRBV28	NA	TRBD1	TRBJ1-2	TGTGCCAGCTCCGGGACAGGGTTTTACTATGGCTACACCTTC	CASSGTGFYYGYTF
TRBV28	once	TRBD2	TRBJ2-3	TGTGCCAGCAGTTTATGGGGAGGGGGACTAGCGGGAGCAGATACGCAGTATTTT	CASSLWGGGLAGADTQYF
TRBV6-5	NA	NA	TRBJ1-1	TGTGCCAGCAGTCCGGACAAGCGGAACACTGAAGCTTTCTTT	CASSPDKRNTEAFF
TRBV4-1	NA	NA	TRBJ1-1	TGCGCCAGCAGCCAAGATTATCCCAGGGAGGTTTCGGAAGCTTTCTTT	CASSQDYPREVSEAFF
TRBV25-1	NA	TRBD2	TRBJ2-7	TGTGCCAGCAGTGAATCCTGGGCTAGCGGTACCTACGAGCAGTACTTC	CASSESWASGTYEQYF
TRBV2	NA	NA	TRBJ1-1	TGTGCCAGCAGTGGGACAGCCACAAACACTGAAGCTTTCTTT	CASSGTATNTEAFF
TRBV6-5	NA	TRBD2	TRBJ2-1	TGTGCCAGCAGAATACTAGCGGCAAATGAGCAGTTCTTC	CASRILAANEQFF
TRBV4-1	NA	TRBD2	TRBJ2-3	TGCGCCAGCAGCCACCACACCGGTAGCGGGAGATCGGATACGCAGTATTTT	CASSHHTGSGRSDTQYF
TRBV6-6	NA	TRBD1	TRBJ2-7	TGTGCCAGCAGTTACGGGACAGGGCCGAACTACGAGCAGTACTTC	CASSYGTGPNYEQYF
TRBV6-5	NA	NA	TRBJ2-7	TGTGCCAGCAGTTACAGGACAGCCTACGAGCAGTACTTC	CASSYRTAYEQYF
TRBV4-1	NA	TRBD1	TRBJ2-7	TGCGCCAGCAGCCAAGAAACCGGGACAGGGAGCTACGAGCAGTACTTC	CASSQETGTGSYEQYF
TRBV6-5	NA	TRBD1	TRBJ1-4	TGTGCCAGCAGTCAAACCGGGACAGGGTTTGAAAAACTGTTTTTT	CASSQTGTGFEKLFF
TRBV7-7	NA	NA	TRBJ2-3	TGTGCCAGCAGCTTAGGTCCGACAGATACGCAGTATTTT	CASSLGPTDTQYF
TRBV5-1	once	TRBD2	TRBJ2-7	TGCGCCAGCAGCGCGGGACTAGCGGGAGTTGTCGAGCAGTACTTC	CASSAGLAGVVEQYF
TRBV29-1	NA	NA	TRBJ2-7	TGCAGCGCGGGGACATGGGCTTCCCCCGAGCAGTACTTC	CSAGTWASPEQYF
TRBV5-1	NA	TRBD2	TRBJ2-2	TGCGCCAGCAGCTTGGGGGCTAGCGGTACCGGGGAGCTGTTTTTT	CASSLGASGTGELFF
TRBV10-1	NA	NA	TRBJ2-3	TGCGCCAGCTCGGCCAGGGCCACAGATACGCAGTATTTT	CASSARATDTQYF
TRBV5-4	NA	TRBD2	TRBJ2-3	TGTGCCAGCAGCTTGGGACTAGCGGGAGTCACAGATACGCAGTATTTT	CASSLGLAGVTDTQYF
TRBV19	NA	TRBD1	TRBJ1-3	TGTGCCAGTTCGGACAGGTCGGGCGGAAACACCATATATTTT	CASSDRSGGNTIYF
TRBV6-1	NA	NA	TRBJ1-2	TGTGCCAGCAGAACAGGCCCTAACTATGGCTACACCTTC	CASRTGPNYGYTF
TRBV15	NA	NA	TRBJ2-7	TGTGCCACCAGCAGTGGTCGGTACGAGCAGTACTTC	CATSSGRYEQYF
TRBV7-9	NA	NA	TRBJ2-2	TGTGCCAGCAGCTTAGGCGATTTTCTATCGGACACCGGGGAGCTGTTTTTT	CASSLGDFLSDTGELFF
TRBV5-6	NA	NA	TRBJ2-7	TGTGCCAGCAGCGGGGCGGGACAGCCTTACGAGCAGTACTTC	CASSGAGQPYEQYF